This T cell receptor beta chain was sequenced during a study of cytotoxic CD8 clonotypes in ibrutinib-treated CLL. Study details: Response sampling came at median approximately twelve months of treatment, ranging roughly 6 to 36 months.

Germline V gene lookup returns CDR1 ENHRY and CDR2 SYGVKD. The trim removed 6 bases at V and 0 bases at J, leaving 1 base unmatched. This CDR3 is 13 amino acids long. This table comes from immunoSEQ multiplex PCR, and its TCRdb copy is limited to in-frame clones, with some not included. The sample consists of approximately 140,000 clones, 70% to 80% of them appearing once. On this clone: Its specificity is not known.

Regarding the study as a whole: An increase in clonality occurred at ibrutinib response, followed by a return toward baseline at progression. Starting clonality was above that of age-matched healthy donors and tracked circulating CD8+ T-cell counts.

The receptor was derived from a human donor with chronic lymphocytic leukemia. V is TRBV10-3 and J is TRBJ2-5, with 7 nucleotides matching TRBD1. The sample consisted of PBMCs, taken after 12 months of ibrutinib treatment. CDR3 loop: CAISGQDQETQYF. CDR3 in DNA: TGTGCCATCAGCGGACAGGACCAAGAGACCCAGTACTTC.